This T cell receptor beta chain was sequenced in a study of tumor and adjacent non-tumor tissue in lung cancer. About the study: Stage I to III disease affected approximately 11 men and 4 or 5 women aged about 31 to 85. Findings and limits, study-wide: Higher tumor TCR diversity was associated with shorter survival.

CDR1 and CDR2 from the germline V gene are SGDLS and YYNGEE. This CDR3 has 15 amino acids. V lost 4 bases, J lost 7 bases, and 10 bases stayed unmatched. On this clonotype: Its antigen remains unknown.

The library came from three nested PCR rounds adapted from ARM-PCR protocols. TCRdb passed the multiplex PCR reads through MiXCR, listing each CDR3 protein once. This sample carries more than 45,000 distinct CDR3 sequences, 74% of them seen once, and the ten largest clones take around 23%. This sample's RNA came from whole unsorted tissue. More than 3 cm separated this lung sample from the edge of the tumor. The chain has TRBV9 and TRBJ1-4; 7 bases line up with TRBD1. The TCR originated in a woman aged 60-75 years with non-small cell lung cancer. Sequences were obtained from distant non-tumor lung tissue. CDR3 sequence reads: CASSLDTGVTEKLFF. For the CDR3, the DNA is TGTGCCAGCAGCCTCGATACAGGGGTCACTGAAAAACTGTTTTTT. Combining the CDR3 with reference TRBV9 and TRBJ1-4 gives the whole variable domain DSGVTQTPKHLITATGQRVTLRCSPRSGDLSVYWYQQSLDQGLQFLIQYYNGEERAKGNILERFSAQQFPDLHSELNLSSLELGDSALYFCASSLDTGVTEKLFFGSGTQLSVL.